Listed here are 25 T cell receptor beta chains from one sample, sequenced in a study of control samples from healthy donors and cancer patients. Libraries were prepared by immunoSEQ multiplex PCR; TCRdb keeps only in-frame clonotypes and omits some of them. Of about 120,000 clones in the sample, 87% were seen once. The sequencing sample was made of blood. These receptors came from a man in his late teens or twenties in good health.

V and J are TRBV6-5 and TRBJ2-1; D not resolved. The CDR3 is 14 amino acids. V shed 10 bases and J shed 3 bases, with 16 bases lying between them. The V gene's germline CDR1 is MNHEY and CDR2 SVGAGI. CDR3 nucleotides: TGTGCCACCAGCGTCCAAGCTCTCTACAATGAGCAGTTCTTC. Protein sequence: CATSVQALYNEQFF.

The rearrangement links TRBV28 to TRBJ2-2; 7 nucleotides line up with TRBD2. The V gene end was trimmed by 5 bases and the J gene end by 7 bases; junction bases not matched to a gene: 13. Germline V gene sequence: CDR1 MDHEN, CDR2 SYDVKM. This CDR3 has 16 residues. Here the CDR3 DNA reads TGTGCCAGCAGTCAACCTCGGGGAGGGGCGGACGGGGAGCTGTTTTTT. Its translation: CASSQPRGGADGELFF.

J is TRBJ1-1 and V is TRBV21-1. TRBV21-1 is termed a pseudogene. This CDR3 is built from 14 residues. The CDR3 nucleotides are TGTGCCAGCAGCAAATCCCCGAGGAACACTGAAGCTTTCTTT. It translates to CASSKSPRNTEAFF.

The genes are TRBV2 and TRBJ2-7; TRBD2 might be the D (5 bases). This CDR3 has 13 amino acids. V gave up 2 bases and J gave up 3 bases, with 8 bases separating them. Germline CDR1 is SNHLY and CDR2 is FYNNEI. The CDR3 bases are TGTGCCAGCAGTGAAACAGCGGTCTACGAGCAGTACTTC. This codes for CASSETAVYEQYF.

The chain carries TRBV4-3 and TRBJ2-1, with a tentative D call TRBD2 (5 bases). This CDR3 has 16 residues. The V end was cut by 1 base, the J end by 0 bases, with 10 bases between. Looked up from germline, CDR1 is LGHNA and CDR2 is YSLEER. In DNA form, the CDR3 reads TGCGCCAGCAGCCAAGGAGCGGTAAGCTCCTACAATGAGCAGTTCTTC. This codes for CASSQGAVSSYNEQFF.

The rearrangement uses TRBV9 and TRBJ1-4; 9 bases map to TRBD1. Losses at the gene ends were 0 bases for V and 8 bases for J; bases not matched to a gene: 14. The length of the CDR3 is 18 residues. Germline CDR1 is SGDLS and CDR2 is YYNGEE. The CDR3 region is CASSVAPDRGVREEKLFF. The CDR3 nucleotides are TGTGCCAGCAGCGTAGCCCCGGACAGGGGCGTCCGGGAAGAAAAACTGTTTTTT.

This clone came up a few times. V usage is TRBV7-2 and J usage is TRBJ1-2; 8 nucleotides agree with TRBD1. The V and J ends lost 3 bases and 4 bases, in that order; junction bases with no gene match: 7. This CDR3 is 15 amino acids long. Germline CDR1 and CDR2: SGHTA and FQGNSA. In DNA, the CDR3 is TGTGCCAGCAGCTTTTCAGGGGGCGCTGGCTATGGCTACACCTTC. Its protein product is CASSFSGGAGYGYTF.

The V and J genes are TRBV5-1 and TRBJ1-2; the match to TRBD1 covers 7 bases. The V and J ends lost 5 bases and 2 bases, in that order; junction bases with no gene match: 12. CDR1 and CDR2 (germline): SGHRS, YFSETQ. The CDR3 spans 16 residues. CDR3 amino acids: CASRRDSQARNYGYTF. The CDR3 nucleotides are TGCGCCAGCAGACGGGACAGCCAAGCCAGAAACTATGGCTACACCTTC.

The chain has TRBV7-9 and TRBJ2-7, with D possibly being TRBD1 (5 bases). Trimming removed 10 bases from V and 5 bases from J, with 12 bases in between. This CDR3 spans 11 amino acids. Germline V lookup: CDR1 SEHNR, CDR2 FQNEAQ (reference sequence). CDR3 amino acids: CAIRDLNEQYF. CDR3 bases: TGTGCCATCAGGGATCTTAACGAGCAGTACTTC.

The chain has TRBV3-1 (or the pseudogene TRBV3-2) and TRBJ1-5, with D maybe TRBD1 (5 bases). The CDR3 is 15 residues long. V lost 1 base and J 7 bases, leaving 14 bases between the germline ends. The V gene's germline CDR1 is LGHDT and CDR2 YNNKEL (reference sequence). The CDR3 DNA reads as TGTGCCAGCAGCCAAGCGTCAGGGTACAGGCAGCCCCAGCATTTT. Protein product: CASSQASGYRQPQHF.

This clone was seen only a few times. The chain recombines TRBV5-6 with TRBJ2-7; D remains ambiguous. CDR1 SGHDT and CDR2 YYEEEE come from the germline V gene. Trimming removed 2 bases from V and 7 bases from J, with 13 bases in between. The CDR3 is made up of 13 amino acids. CDR3 amino acids: CASSLGTLLEQYF. The CDR3 nucleotides read TGTGCCAGCAGCTTAGGAACTCTCCTGGAGCAGTACTTC. The full variable domain, its missing parts supplied by reference TRBV5-6 and TRBJ2-7, is DAGVTQSPTHLIKTRGQQVTLRCSPKSGHDTVSWYQQALGQGPQFIFQYYEEEERQRGNFPDRFSGHQFPNYSSELNVNALLLGDSALYLCASSLGTLLEQYFGPGTRLTVT.

The gene calls are TRBV3-1 (or the pseudogene TRBV3-2) and TRBJ1-2; D is ambiguous. This CDR3 spans 13 amino acids. Germline loops: CDR1 LGHDT, CDR2 YNNKEL (reference sequence). Trimming removed 1 base at V and 8 bases at J, with 11 bases between. The CDR3 loop is CASSQADRGGYTF. The CDR3 DNA follows: TGTGCCAGCAGCCAAGCCGACCGGGGAGGCTACACCTTC.

This clone showed up just a few times. The chain couples TRBV9 to TRBJ2-7; 7 bases match TRBD2. Looked up from germline, CDR1 is SGDLS and CDR2 is YYNGEE. The V gene end was trimmed by 0 bases and the J gene end by 3 bases; junction bases not matched to a gene: 6. The CDR3 totals 15 residues. In DNA form, the CDR3 reads TGTGCCAGCAGCGTAGTCCCGGGAGGAGACTACGAGCAGTACTTC. It translates to CASSVVPGGDYEQYF.

This chain links TRBV19 with TRBJ2-7; TRBD1 agrees at 12 bases. The germline V gene has CDR1 LNHDA and CDR2 SQIVND (reference sequence). V was pared by 7 bases and J by 5 bases, with 6 bases of the junction left unmatched. There are 14 residues in the CDR3. The CDR3 loop is CASTPGTGGDEQYF. Written as DNA, the CDR3 is TGTGCCAGTACCCCCGGGACAGGGGGCGACGAGCAGTACTTC.

The chain has TRBV27 and TRBJ1-1, with D tentatively TRBD1 (6 bases). CDR3 length: 15 residues. V shed 7 bases and J shed 2 bases, with 17 bases lying between them. Per the germline V gene, CDR1 is MNHEY and CDR2 is SMNVEV (reference sequence). CDR3 sequence reads: CASTNTVTGNTEAFF. The CDR3 DNA reads as TGTGCCAGCACTAACACAGTGACAGGCAACACTGAAGCTTTCTTT.

V usage is TRBV6-1 and J usage is TRBJ1-3; 7 bases map to TRBD1. After removal of 3 bases from V and 2 bases from J, the junction contained 1 base not matched to a gene. The germline V gene has CDR1 MNHNS and CDR2 SASEGT. The CDR3 runs to 14 residues. The CDR3 here is CASSDRGAGNTIYF. The CDR3 bases are TGTGCCAGCAGTGACAGGGGGGCTGGAAACACCATATATTTT.

The chain recombines TRBV30 with TRBJ2-5; D may match TRBD1 or TRBD2 (5 bases each). This CDR3 comprises 11 residues. From germline, CDR1 is GTSNPN and CDR2 SVGIG (reference sequence). The ends were cut back, 8 bases at V and 4 bases at J, with 11 bases in the middle. CDR3 sequence: CARGAPETQYF. The CDR3 DNA reads TGTGCCCGAGGGGCCCCAGAGACCCAGTACTTC.

V and J are TRBV28 and TRBJ1-2, with D possibly TRBD1 on 6 matching bases. Germline CDR1 reads MDHEN; CDR2 reads SYDVKM. The CDR3 length is 16 residues. The germline V and J ends were trimmed by 1 base and 8 bases, with 20 bases remaining between them. The CDR3 nucleotides are TGTGCCAGCAGTTTATCCTCGACAGGAGCCCTCTGGGGCTACACCTTC. This translates into CASSLSSTGALWGYTF.

J is TRBJ2-1 and V is TRBV2; perhaps TRBD2 as D (5 bases). CDR3 length equals 14 residues. V lost 4 bases and J 0 bases, leaving 7 bases between the germline ends. Per the germline V gene, CDR1 is SNHLY and CDR2 is FYNNEI. The CDR3: CASSAGNSYNEQFF. DNA for the CDR3: TGTGCCAGCAGTGCCGGGAACTCCTACAATGAGCAGTTCTTC.

The chain links TRBV11-1 to TRBJ1-2; 10 bases are a match to TRBD1. This CDR3 region has 14 residues. Germline CDR1 is SGHAT and CDR2 is FQDESV (reference sequence). After removal of 4 bases from V and 4 bases from J, the junction contained 3 bases not matched to a gene. The CDR3 DNA reads TGTGCCAGCAGCTCGGGACAGGGGCTCTATGGCTACACCTTC. This sequence encodes CASSSGQGLYGYTF.

The chain employs TRBV18 and TRBJ2-1; TRBD2 matches 8 bases. With V trimmed by 0 bases and J by 8 bases, 3 bases remained unmatched. Looked up from germline, CDR1 is KGHSH and CDR2 is LQKENI. The CDR3 has 14 amino acids. The CDR3 nucleotides read TGTGCCAGCTCACCACCCGGGACTAGTTATGAGCAGTTCTTC. This sequence encodes CASSPPGTSYEQFF.

J is TRBJ1-1 and V is TRBV10-1; D is ambiguous. The CDR3 totals 13 residues. CDR1 and CDR2 (germline): WNHNN, SYGVQD (reference sequence). The V end was cut by 6 bases, the J end by 1 base, with 9 bases between. The CDR3 sequence is CASSRNTNTEAFF. CDR3 in DNA: TGCGCCAGCAGCAGAAACACGAACACTGAAGCTTTCTTT.

The chain carries TRBV5-1 and TRBJ1-6; D possibly corresponds to TRBD1 (6 bases). Trimming shortened V by 9 bases and J by 7 bases, and 11 bases separated the two germline ends. Germline CDR1 is SGHRS and CDR2 is YFSETQ. This CDR3 contains 12 residues. The CDR3 DNA is TGCGCCACCCAGGGGATGAATTCACCCCTCCACTTT. Its translation is CATQGMNSPLHF.

The chain employs TRBV5-1 and TRBJ2-5; TRBD1 aligns across 7 bases. The length of the CDR3 is 15 residues. Germline lookup yields CDR1 SGHRS and CDR2 YFSETQ. Germline trimming cut 2 bases from V and 3 bases from J; bases unmatched to any gene: 7. The CDR3 loop is CASSFGAGGKETQYF. CDR3 bases: TGCGCCAGCAGCTTTGGGGCAGGGGGTAAAGAGACCCAGTACTTC.

The V gene is TRBV7-6, the J gene TRBJ1-2, with D possibly matching TRBD1 (6 bases). Germline-derived CDR1 and CDR2 are SGHVS and FNYEAQ. The CDR3 contains 15 residues. V was pared by 1 base and J by 4 bases, with 13 bases between. The CDR3 loop reads CASSLVGQTIYGYTF. For the CDR3, the DNA is TGTGCCAGCAGCTTAGTAGGACAGACCATCTATGGCTACACCTTC.